This passage covers 25 T cell receptor beta chains from one sample sequenced in a study of CD8+ T cells in alopecia areata. Investigators isolated RNA and reverse transcribed it into cDNA to act as the sequencing template. The assay was immunoSEQ multiplex PCR, and TCRdb's table has in-frame clones only and misses some. The sample lists about 160,000 clones, less than 70% occurring once. Documented treatment: oral pan-JAK inhibitor, 5-10 mg twice daily. Material: CD4+ T cells sorted from blood, obtained at week 4, from a patient treated with tofacitinib. All receptors come from a human donor with alopecia areata.

This clone appeared many times. The rearrangement links TRBV11-2 to TRBJ2-1, with 8 bases that match TRBD2. The CDR3 contains 15 residues. V gave up 0 bases and J gave up 6 bases; unmatched junction bases: 4. Germline CDR1 SGHAT, CDR2 FQNNGV. The CDR3 sequence is CASSLDRGLANEQFF. CDR3 DNA sequence: TGTGCCAGCAGCTTAGATCGAGGACTAGCCAATGAGCAGTTCTTC.

The gene calls are TRBV5-1 and TRBJ1-5; D is unclear. Germline V gene lookup returns CDR1 SGHRS and CDR2 YFSETQ. V was pared by 2 bases and J by 2 bases, with 11 bases between. This CDR3 has 15 amino acids. The CDR3 loop is CASSLTGGGNQPQHF. The CDR3 coding sequence is TGCGCCAGCAGCTTAACGGGTGGTGGCAATCAGCCCCAGCATTTT. The variable domain in full, completed from reference TRBV5-1 and TRBJ1-5, reads KAGVTQTPRYLIKTRGQQVTLSCSPISGHRSVSWYQQTPGQGLQFLFEYFSETQRNKGNFPGRFSGRQFSNSRSEMNVSTLELGDSALYLCASSLTGGGNQPQHFGDGTRLSIL.

This clone has more than one count but fewer than ten. The chain combines TRBV29-1 with TRBJ2-2; no definite D call. Germline V gives CDR1 SQVTM, CDR2 ANQGSEA. The CDR3 consists of 14 residues. The V and J ends lost 7 bases and 0 bases respectively, with 12 bases between them. The CDR3 is CSGRVAANTGELFF. The DNA of the CDR3 is TGCAGCGGACGGGTGGCAGCGAACACCGGGGAGCTGTTTTTT.

V and J are TRBV29-1 and TRBJ2-6; D gene uncertain. Trimming took 3 bases from V and 3 from J, leaving 9 bases between them. Germline V gene sequence: CDR1 SQVTM, CDR2 ANQGSEA. This CDR3 comprises 14 residues. The DNA of the CDR3 is TGCAGCGTTGAGGGATTGTATGGGGCCAACGTCCTGACTTTC. Residues: CSVEGLYGANVLTF.

This clone was observed a few times. The V and J genes are TRBV30 and TRBJ2-3; 8 bases agree with TRBD1. Germline CDR1 and CDR2: GTSNPN and SVGIG (reference sequence). The CDR3 totals 15 residues. V dropped 2 bases and J dropped 4; count of bases not matched to a gene: 8. In DNA form, the CDR3 reads TGTGCCTGGAGTCCCATAGGACAGGGCCCAGATACGCAGTATTTT. Its translation: CAWSPIGQGPDTQYF.

The chain has TRBV5-1 and TRBJ2-7, with 9 bases identical to TRBD1. CDR1 is SGHRS and CDR2 is YFSETQ in the germline V gene. CDR3 length: 15 amino acids. The J segment lost 2 bases and the V segment lost 2 bases, leaving 5 bases of the junction unmatched. This CDR3 reads CASSLTGTGPYEQYF. The CDR3 bases are TGCGCCAGCAGCTTAACCGGGACAGGGCCCTACGAGCAGTACTTC.

This chain links TRBV7-2 with TRBJ2-3, with D perhaps TRBD2 (5 bases). The V and J ends lost 5 bases and 2 bases respectively, with 17 bases between them. The CDR3 runs 16 residues. CDR1 and CDR2 from the germline V gene are SGHTA and FQGNSA. CDR3 amino acids: CASSQEERTHTDTQYF. DNA of the CDR3: TGTGCCAGCAGCCAAGAGGAAAGGACTCACACAGATACGCAGTATTTT.

This clone was found once. The rearrangement uses TRBV7-2 and TRBJ1-6; no firm D call. Germline V gives CDR1 SGHTA, CDR2 FQGNSA. V was cut by 10 bases and J by 7 bases, with 20 bases left in between. The CDR3 extends over 15 amino acids. In nucleotides, the CDR3 is TGTGCCACCCGTCCTGGGGAAACTGGGAATTCACCCCTCCACTTT. This codes for CATRPGETGNSPLHF.

J is TRBJ2-3 and V is TRBV7-8, with D uncertain. Looked up from germline, CDR1 is SGHVS and CDR2 is FQNEAQ. Trimming left V 5 bases short and J 2 bases short, with 11 bases between. There are 14 residues in the CDR3. Here the CDR3 reads CASSPQASTDTQYF. The CDR3 coding sequence is TGTGCCAGCAGCCCCCAGGCGTCCACAGATACGCAGTATTTT.

This chain links TRBV10-3 with TRBJ2-4; 9 bases are a match to TRBD1. The CDR3 is made up of 17 amino acids. J lost 9 bases, V lost 0 bases, and 12 bases had no gene match. Germline V gives CDR1 ENHRY, CDR2 SYGVKD. This CDR3 reads CAISESPGQGGQSIQYF. DNA for the CDR3: TGTGCCATCAGTGAGTCGCCGGGACAGGGTGGACAGAGCATTCAGTACTTC.

The rearrangement links TRBV27 to TRBJ1-1, with no clear D. With 2 bases removed from V and 0 bases from J, the gap between germline ends came to 10 bases. CDR1 is MNHEY, CDR2 SMNVEV, per germline (reference sequence). The CDR3 is 15 residues long. The CDR3 here is CASSLIGTMNTEAFF. CDR3 coding DNA: TGTGCCAGCAGTTTAATCGGCACAATGAACACTGAAGCTTTCTTT.

This clone turned up a few times. The rearrangement links TRBV20-1 to TRBJ2-7; D gene ambiguous. From germline, CDR1 is DFQATT and CDR2 SNEGSKA (reference sequence). The V end was cut by 3 bases, the J end by 6 bases, with 9 bases between. The CDR3 has 11 amino acids. CDR3 coding DNA: TGCAGTGCTAGGTTAGTCTCCGAGCAGTACTTC. It yields the protein CSARLVSEQYF.

This clone is a singleton in its sample. The chain employs TRBV29-1 and TRBJ2-1; the D gene is possibly TRBD1 (6 bases). CDR3 length: 12 amino acids. The germline V gene encodes CDR1 SQVTM and CDR2 ANQGSEA. V lost 4 bases to trimming and J lost 8 bases, with 12 bases between them. The CDR3 nucleotides are TGCAGCGTTGTGACCAGGGGCGATGAGCAGTTCTTC. As protein: CSVVTRGDEQFF.

This chain links TRBV6-6 with TRBJ2-3; D is possibly TRBD1 (5 bases). This CDR3 comprises 15 residues. V was cut by 2 bases and J by 8 bases, with 17 bases left in between. Germline CDR1 is MNHNY and CDR2 is SVGAGI (reference sequence). The CDR3 DNA reads TGTGCCAGCAGTTACCCGAAGGGGTCCCTAGGTACGCAGTATTTT. It is translated as CASSYPKGSLGTQYF.

In its sample, this clone was seen a few times. The chain carries TRBV28 and TRBJ2-1; 11 nucleotides agree with TRBD2. Looked up from germline, CDR1 is MDHEN and CDR2 is SYDVKM. The CDR3 is 16 residues long. V lost 5 bases, J lost 5 bases, and 8 bases stayed unmatched. This CDR3 reads CASSPLLAGGNNEQFF. Here the CDR3 DNA reads TGTGCCAGCAGTCCCCTTCTAGCGGGGGGCAACAATGAGCAGTTCTTC. Together with reference TRBV28 and TRBJ2-1, the CDR3 gives the full variable domain: DVKVTQSSRYLVKRTGEKVFLECVQDMDHENMFWYRQDPGLGLRLIYFSYDVKMKEKGDIPEGYSVSREKKERFSLILESASTNQTSMYLCASSPLLAGGNNEQFFGPGTRLTVL.

The chain employs TRBV15 and TRBJ2-7; D might be TRBD1 (5 bases). In germline, CDR1 is LNHNV, CDR2 YYDKDF (reference sequence). Trimming removed 0 bases from V and 2 bases from J, with 11 bases in between. The CDR3 contains 15 residues. The CDR3 DNA is TGTGCCACCAGCAGAGATGCGCAGGGTACCTACGAGCAGTACTTC. It encodes CATSRDAQGTYEQYF.

The chain employs TRBV5-4 and TRBJ1-6; the match to TRBD1 covers 11 bases. The V and J ends lost 4 bases and 6 bases, in that order; junction bases with no gene match: 3. CDR3 size: 15 residues. Germline V gene lookup returns CDR1 SGHNT and CDR2 YYREEE (reference sequence). CDR3 region: CASSRGQGANSPLHF. The CDR3 DNA reads TGTGCCAGCAGCCGAGGACAGGGGGCTAATTCACCCCTCCACTTT.

This clone was recorded once. This rearrangement joins TRBV5-1 to TRBJ2-5; TRBD1 might be the D (6 bases). Trimming removed 4 bases from V and 5 bases from J, with 18 bases in between. Germline V gene sequence: CDR1 SGHRS, CDR2 YFSETQ. This CDR3 has 15 residues. CDR3 nucleotides: TGCGCCAGCAGCACTCCCCTCGGAGACAGGGAGACCCAGTACTTC. This codes for CASSTPLGDRETQYF. Variable domain in full (rest from reference TRBV5-1 and TRBJ2-5): KAGVTQTPRYLIKTRGQQVTLSCSPISGHRSVSWYQQTPGQGLQFLFEYFSETQRNKGNFPGRFSGRQFSNSRSEMNVSTLELGDSALYLCASSTPLGDRETQYFGPGTRLLVL.

The V gene is TRBV4-3, the J gene TRBJ2-7; 11 bases fit TRBD2. CDR3 size: 16 residues. The J segment lost 3 bases and the V segment lost 0 bases, leaving 4 bases of the junction unmatched. Per germline, CDR1 LGHNA and CDR2 YSLEER. CDR3 bases: TGCGCCAGCAGCCAAGAGCTAGCGGGGGGCTTCTACGAGCAGTACTTC. Amino acids: CASSQELAGGFYEQYF.

The chain couples TRBV4-3 to TRBJ1-2; maybe TRBD1 (6 bases). This CDR3 has 14 amino acids. V dropped 0 bases and J dropped 4 bases, with 9 bases sitting between them. CDR1 is LGHNA, CDR2 YSLEER, per germline. The DNA of the CDR3 is TGCGCCAGCAGCCAAGAGGCCAGGGGCTATGGCTACACCTTC. As protein: CASSQEARGYGYTF.

V is TRBV4-1 and J is TRBJ2-2; 7 bases fit TRBD1. The CDR3 covers 16 residues. The V gene end was trimmed by 0 bases and the J gene end by 5 bases; junction bases not matched to a gene: 6. Germline V gene lookup returns CDR1 MGHRA and CDR2 YSYEKL. CDR3 bases: TGCGCCAGCAGCCAAGAGACAGGGAGTCTGACCGGGGAGCTGTTTTTT. This sequence encodes CASSQETGSLTGELFF.

The count of this clone is one. V and J are TRBV29-1 and TRBJ2-7; tentatively, D is TRBD1 (6 bases). The germline CDR1 and CDR2 sequences are SQVTM and ANQGSEA. Trimming stripped 7 bases from V and 4 bases from J, with 14 bases between. The CDR3 spans 12 residues. The CDR3 DNA is TGCAGCGCGGGTGACAGGACTTACGAGCAGTACTTC. This translates into CSAGDRTYEQYF.

This clone appeared a few times. The chain uses TRBV6-5 and TRBJ2-5; D unresolved. V lost 7 bases, J lost 5 bases, and 14 bases lay in between. Germline CDR1 and CDR2: MNHEY and SVGAGI. The CDR3 runs 13 residues. The CDR3 region has the DNA TGTGCCAGCACCCGGCTCCTCGGGGAGACCCAGTACTTC. Translating it yields CASTRLLGETQYF.

The chain carries TRBV29-1 and TRBJ2-5; 10 bases map to TRBD1. The germline V gene encodes CDR1 SQVTM and CDR2 ANQGSEA. After removal of 6 bases from V and 5 bases from J, the junction contained 6 bases not matched to a gene. The CDR3 has 13 amino acids. CDR3 region: CSVAGQGMETQYF. DNA for the CDR3: TGCAGCGTCGCGGGACAGGGGATGGAGACCCAGTACTTC.

This clone was detected only a few times. V usage is TRBV11-2 and J usage is TRBJ2-7; D is possibly TRBD1 (8 bases). V was cut by 1 base and J by 7 bases, with 20 bases left in between. Germline lookup yields CDR1 SGHAT and CDR2 FQNNGV. The CDR3 totals 16 residues. The DNA of the CDR3 is TGTGCCAGCAGCTTAGGAGCGGGACAGGACCTCAGGGAGCAGTACTTC. The encoded protein is CASSLGAGQDLREQYF. The full variable domain, completed using reference TRBV11-2 and TRBJ2-7, is EAGVAQSPRYKIIEKRQSVAFWCNPISGHATLYWYQQILGQGPKLLIQFQNNGVVDDSQLPKDRFSAERLKGVDSTLKIQPAKLEDSAVYLCASSLGAGQDLREQYFGPGTRLTVT.